The rows below give T cell receptor beta chains drawn from one sample of a study of T cell changes during pregnancy in multiple sclerosis. The protocol was immunoSEQ multiplex PCR, while the TCRdb copy is restricted to in-frame clones and leaves out a portion. Among 45,000 to 70,000 clones listed, around 92% were seen once. The input for sequencing was CD4+ T cells from peripheral blood mononuclear cells, taken in the second trimester of pregnancy. Source of these receptors: a female donor with multiple sclerosis, enrolled in a pregnancy study. CDR3s include the opening cysteine and the closing phenylalanine or tryptophan. D genes are given only for firm matches. Not all rows give a size; the values are once, few, many and, for expanded clones, a class.

. | TRBJ2-2 | TRBV4-2 | TRBD2 | TGTGCCAGCAGCCAGGACCCGGGACTAGCGGCAACCGGGGAGCTGTTTTTT | CASSQDPGLAATGELFF
. | TRBJ1-3 | TRBV19 | . | TGTGCCAGTAGTAGCAACAGGGACTCTGGAAACACCATATATTTT | CASSSNRDSGNTIYF
. | TRBJ1-5 | TRBV30 | . | TGTGCCTGGAGCGAGGATTTCAATCAGCCCCAGCATTTT | CAWSEDFNQPQHF
once | TRBJ1-1 | TRBV11-3 | . | TGTGCCAGCAGCTTTGGAAGCGACACTGAAGCTTTCTTT | CASSFGSDTEAFF
. | TRBJ2-1 | TRBV7-9 | TRBD2 | TGTGCCAGCACCCTCCTAGCGGGGGGGTCATACAATGAGCAGTTCTTC | CASTLLAGGSYNEQFF
. | TRBJ2-1 | TRBV2 | . | TGTGCCAGCAGTGAGGGGCTGCGACAGGTTGGGCAGTTCTTC | CASSEGLRQVGQFF
. | TRBJ2-2 | TRBV19 | TRBD1 | TGTGCCAGTACCTACGACAGGGCGTTTTCCGGGGAGCTGTTTTTT | CASTYDRAFSGELFF
. | TRBJ2-3 | TRBV11-3 | TRBD2 | TGTGCCAGCAGCTTAGCCCGGGCGGGAGATGTTTCGGATACGCAGTATTTT | CASSLARAGDVSDTQYF
. | TRBJ2-2 | TRBV6-6 | . | TGTGCCAGCAGTTCCGGGGGAGGCCACCTGACCGGGGAGCTGTTTTTT | CASSSGGGHLTGELFF
. | TRBJ1-2 | TRBV5-3 | . | TGTGCCAGAATGTGGATGCGGACAGATACTTACTATGGCTACACCTTC | CARMWMRTDTYYGYTF
. | TRBJ2-2 | TRBV5-1 | TRBD1 | TGCGCCAGCAGCTTAGGGACAGGGTCCACCGGGGAGCTGTTTTTT | CASSLGTGSTGELFF
. | TRBJ1-1 | TRBV6-5 | TRBD1 | TGTGCCAGCACCACAGGGGGAGGGAGGGCTGAAGCTTTCTTT | CASTTGGGRAEAFF
few | TRBJ1-1 | TRBV20-1 | . | TGCAGTGCTAGTCCCGGGATTGAAGCTTTCTTT | CSASPGIEAFF
. | TRBJ2-1 | TRBV7-9 | . | TGTGCCAGCAGCCCCTGGGAAGGGAGCCATGAGCAGTTCTTC | CASSPWEGSHEQFF
. | TRBJ2-2 | TRBV11-3 | . | TGTGCCAGCAGCCCCAGGACAGCCTCTAACACCGGGGAGCTGTTTTTT | CASSPRTASNTGELFF
. | TRBJ2-3 | TRBV11-3 | TRBD2 | TGTGCCAGCAGTCATACCGGGACTAGCGGCACAGATACGCAGTATTTT | CASSHTGTSGTDTQYF
. | TRBJ2-6 | TRBV7-3 | TRBD2 | TGTGCCAGCAGCTTAGGCAATAGCGGGGGGGCCCCTGGGGCCAACGTCCTGACTTTC | CASSLGNSGGAPGANVLTF